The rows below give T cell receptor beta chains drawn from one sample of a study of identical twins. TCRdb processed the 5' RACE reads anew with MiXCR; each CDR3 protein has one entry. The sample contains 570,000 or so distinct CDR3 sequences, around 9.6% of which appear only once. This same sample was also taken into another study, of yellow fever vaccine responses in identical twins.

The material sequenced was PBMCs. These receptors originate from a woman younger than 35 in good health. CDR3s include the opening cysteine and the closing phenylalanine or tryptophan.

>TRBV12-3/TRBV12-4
CASSFTGREHGEQFF
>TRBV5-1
CASSLAPGPYEQYF
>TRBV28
CASSLAGTLGTDTQYF
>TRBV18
CASSPRPSGDNEQFF
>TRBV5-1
CASSLSKTSGTDTQYF
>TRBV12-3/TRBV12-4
CASRKNGKVAGGRETQYF
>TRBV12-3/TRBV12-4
CASGGRTSYEQYF
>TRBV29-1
CSVVREDTGELFF
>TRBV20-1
CSASGPGGDTQYF
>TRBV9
CASSVGAGAMNEQFF
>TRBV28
CASSAYSGGPPEQYF
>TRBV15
CATSRGVGTSGPGELFF
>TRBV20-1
CSARRTNYEQYF
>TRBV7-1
CASSGDSIAEQYF
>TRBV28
CASSKGQGRELAKNIQYF
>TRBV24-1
CATSDDRDRGETQYF
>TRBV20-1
CSAILSGAEEKLFF
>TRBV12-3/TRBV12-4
CASSLTDAGGNTQYF
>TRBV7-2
CASSLVGTSPYEQYF
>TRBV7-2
CASSSPLAGGRGQFF
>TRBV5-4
CASSLGSGLAGTGELFF
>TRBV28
CASKYPGGERQPQHF
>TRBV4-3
CASSQGGPDTQYF